Below, 18 T cell receptor beta chains from the same sample are listed, as sequenced in a study of cytomegalovirus exposure and HLA in healthy donors. PCR amplification relied on 60 Vbeta primers (plus 13 Jbeta primers). The table came from immunoSEQ multiplex PCR; TCRdb's copy has only in-frame clones and leaves some out. The table includes approximately 100,000 clones, approximately 72% detected once. The source material was PBMCs. These receptors were taken from a woman aged 40 to 50 in good health and CMV-seronegative.

The chain couples TRBV18 to TRBJ2-5; D unclear. The CDR3 is 10 residues long. Germline CDR1 KGHSH, CDR2 LQKENI. V was clipped by 6 bases and J by 5 bases, with 4 bases between them. CDR3: CASSSETQYF. CDR3 bases: TGTGCCAGCTCTAGTGAGACCCAGTACTTC.

J is TRBJ1-3 and V is TRBV19; TRBD1 might be the D (6 bases). The germline V gene encodes CDR1 LNHDA and CDR2 SQIVND (reference sequence). This CDR3 has 17 amino acids. Deletions cut 3 bases from V and 0 bases from J, with 15 bases between. The CDR3 loop reads CASSILQGTNSGNTIYF. The CDR3, as DNA: TGTGCCAGTAGTATTCTCCAGGGGACCAACTCTGGAAACACCATATATTTT.

The chain links TRBV19 to TRBJ1-1; possible D gene TRBD1, 6 bases. The CDR3 has 15 residues. CDR1 is LNHDA and CDR2 is SQIVND in the germline V gene (reference sequence). V gave up 2 bases and J gave up 4 bases, with 14 bases separating them. The CDR3, as DNA: TGTGCCAGTAGTATACTAACAGGGAAACCCACTGAAGCTTTCTTT. This translates into CASSILTGKPTEAFF.

This clone occurred a few times. The V and J genes are TRBV2 and TRBJ2-3; 10 bases are shared with TRBD1. V shed 5 bases, J shed 4 bases, and the junction held 3 bases outside the gene matches. The CDR3 length is 14 residues. CDR1 SNHLY and CDR2 FYNNEI come from the germline V gene. Written as DNA, the CDR3 is TGTGCCAGCAGTCTGGGACAGGGGCCAGATACGCAGTATTTT. Translating it yields CASSLGQGPDTQYF.

The chain employs TRBV14 and TRBJ2-3; D possibly corresponds to TRBD1 (6 bases). This CDR3 spans 18 amino acids. Germline loops: CDR1 SGHDN, CDR2 FVKESK. Trimming took 2 bases from V and 7 from J, leaving 25 bases between them. The CDR3 reads CASSQMWMKQGKVYTQYF. DNA of the CDR3: TGTGCCAGCAGCCAAATGTGGATGAAACAGGGAAAGGTATATACGCAGTATTTT.

The chain combines TRBV7-9 with TRBJ2-7; 9 bases line up with TRBD1. Germline lookup yields CDR1 SEHNR and CDR2 FQNEAQ (reference sequence). J gave up 5 bases and V 5 bases, and 7 bases lay outside the gene matches. The CDR3 contains 14 residues. The CDR3 DNA is TGTGCCAGCAGCACCACAGGGGGCGCGAACGAGCAGTACTTC. Its translation is CASSTTGGANEQYF.

In its sample, this clone was seen a few times. V usage is TRBV6-5 and J usage is TRBJ1-6; TRBD1 agrees at 7 bases. The V gene end was trimmed by 6 bases and the J gene end by 7 bases; junction bases not matched to a gene: 6. CDR1 and CDR2 from the germline V gene are MNHEY and SVGAGI. The CDR3 is 14 residues long. The DNA for the CDR3 is TGTGCCAGCAGGGGGGACAGAGAGAATTCACCCCTCCACTTT. Amino acid sequence: CASRGDRENSPLHF.

The chain employs TRBV6-6 and TRBJ2-2; TRBD1 matches 8 bases. V trimming: 1 base; J trimming: 3 bases; junction bases outside the gene matches: 1. The CDR3 sequence is 15 residues long. Germline assignment: CDR1 MNHNY and CDR2 SVGAGI (reference sequence). The CDR3, as DNA: TGTGCCAGCAGTTACTTGACAGGGGACACCGGGGAGCTGTTTTTT. Amino acid sequence: CASSYLTGDTGELFF.

The chain couples TRBV12-5 to TRBJ1-5; 8 bases agree with TRBD1. Germline CDR1 and CDR2: LGHNT and FRNRAP. The ends lost 4 bases at V and 3 bases at J; junction bases unmatched: 5. The CDR3 is made up of 15 amino acids. The CDR3 protein is CASGWGQVLNQPQHF. CDR3 in DNA: TGTGCTAGTGGTTGGGGACAGGTTCTCAATCAGCCCCAGCATTTT.

The table lists this clone with a few counts. V gene TRBV5-4 combines with J gene TRBJ1-1, with D perhaps TRBD1 (5 bases). Trimming removed 1 base at V and 8 bases at J, with 12 bases between. Per the germline V gene, CDR1 is SGHNT and CDR2 is YYREEE (reference sequence). This CDR3 is built from 13 residues. The CDR3 sequence is CASSLNGAKEAFF. The CDR3 bases are TGTGCCAGCAGCTTGAATGGGGCGAAAGAAGCTTTCTTT.

This chain connects TRBV2 to TRBJ2-2; D is undetermined. Germline values: CDR1 SNHLY, CDR2 FYNNEI. The CDR3 runs to 12 residues. The V and J ends lost 6 bases and 3 bases respectively, with 5 bases between them. This chain's CDR3 is CASRADTGELFF. The CDR3 DNA sequence: TGTGCCAGCAGGGCAGACACCGGGGAGCTGTTTTTT. Using reference TRBV2 and TRBJ2-2 for the parts outside the CDR3, the full variable domain is EPEVTQTPSHQVTQMGQEVILRCVPISNHLYFYWYRQILGQKVEFLVSFYNNEISEKSEIFDDQFSVERPDGSNFTLKIRSTKLEDSAMYFCASRADTGELFFGEGSRLTVL.

This chain joins TRBV4-2 and TRBJ1-2; no firm D call. This CDR3 region has 12 residues. CDR1 and CDR2 from the germline V gene are LGHNA and YNFKEQ. V lost 0 bases to trimming and J lost 8 bases, with 7 bases between them. The CDR3 nucleotides are TGTGCCAGCAGCCAAGATCTTCGGGGCTACACCTTC. Translation gives CASSQDLRGYTF.

In the case of this clone: The junction and the germline gene differ at one end; a read error may be behind it. The V gene is TRBV7-9, the J gene TRBJ2-1, with TRBD2 matching over 13 bases. CDR1 is SEHNR, CDR2 FQNEAQ, per germline (reference sequence). The CDR3 consists of 17 residues. The CDR3: CSSSLGLAGEVGNEQFF. The CDR3 nucleotides are TGTTCCAGCAGCTTAGGACTAGCGGGAGAGGTTGGAAATGAGCAGTTCTTC.

The chain carries TRBV7-2 and TRBJ2-1, with 7 bases matching TRBD2. The CDR3 runs to 16 residues. V lost 1 base and J lost 7; bases outside the gene matches: 10. Germline V gene data show CDR1 as SGHTA and CDR2 as FQGNSA. CDR3 coding DNA: TGTGCCAGCAGCTTAGGGTGGCTAGCGGACTCTAATGAGCAGTTCTTC. It encodes CASSLGWLADSNEQFF.

CDR3 amino acids: CASSTRGGYEKLFF. The CDR3 region has the DNA TGCGCCAGCAGCACCCGGGGAGGATATGAAAAACTGTTTTTT. V usage is TRBV5-1 and J usage is TRBJ1-4, with unresolved D. The germline CDR1 and CDR2 sequences are SGHRS and YFSETQ. Between the trimmed V and J ends, which lost 4 bases and 6 bases, there was a span of 13 bases. The CDR3 contains 14 residues.

The chain employs TRBV7-2 and TRBJ2-3, with 8 positions matching TRBD2. The CDR3 contains 14 residues. V shed 5 bases, J shed 3 bases, and the junction held 4 bases outside the gene matches. Germline assignment: CDR1 SGHTA and CDR2 FQGNSA. The CDR3 bases are TGTGCCAGCAGCCGGGGACTAGTGACAGATACGCAGTATTTT. This codes for CASSRGLVTDTQYF.

This chain uses TRBV11-2 with TRBJ1-4; D may be TRBD1 (5 bases). Germline CDR1 and CDR2: SGHAT and FQNNGV. The CDR3 consists of 17 residues. Trimming took off 5 bases at V and 3 bases at J, with 19 bases between the two ends. The CDR3 bases are TGTGCCAGCAGCCCTAGGGGAGGGACGGGAGCTAATGAAAAACTGTTTTTT. It yields the protein CASSPRGGTGANEKLFF.

In regard to this clone: Other DNA sequences from this sample encode an identical CDR3 as well. The J gene is TRBJ2-7, the V gene TRBV7-2, with no clear D. With 2 bases removed from V and 3 bases from J, the gap between germline ends came to 5 bases. CDR3 length: 12 amino acids. Germline CDR1 is SGHTA and CDR2 is FQGNSA. CDR3 nucleotides: TGTGCCAGCAGCTTAAGCTTCTACGAGCAGTACTTC. Protein product: CASSLSFYEQYF.